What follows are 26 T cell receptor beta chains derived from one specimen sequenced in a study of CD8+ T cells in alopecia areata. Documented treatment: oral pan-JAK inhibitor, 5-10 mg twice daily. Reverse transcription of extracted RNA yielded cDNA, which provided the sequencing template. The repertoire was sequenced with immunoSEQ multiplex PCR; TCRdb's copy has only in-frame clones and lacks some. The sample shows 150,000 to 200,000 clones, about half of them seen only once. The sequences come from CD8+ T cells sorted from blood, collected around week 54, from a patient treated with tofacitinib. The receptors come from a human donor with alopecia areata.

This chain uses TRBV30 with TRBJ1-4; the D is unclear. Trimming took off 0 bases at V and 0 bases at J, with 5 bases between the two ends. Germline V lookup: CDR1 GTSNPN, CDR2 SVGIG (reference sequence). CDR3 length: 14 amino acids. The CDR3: CAWSVTATNEKLFF. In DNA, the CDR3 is TGTGCCTGGAGTGTAACAGCAACTAATGAAAAACTGTTTTTT.

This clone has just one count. CDR3 sequence (DNA): TGTGCCAGCAGCCCCGTTCCGGGACTAGGGGTCGGTTGGAACACAGATACGCAGTATTTT. Residues: CASSPVPGLGVGWNTDTQYF. The chain has TRBV5-4 and TRBJ2-3, with 8 bases lining up with TRBD2. There are 20 residues in the CDR3. V lost 4 bases to trimming and J lost 2 bases; unmatched junction nucleotides: 21. CDR1 SGHNT and CDR2 YYREEE come from the germline V gene (reference sequence). Looking up the rest from reference TRBV5-4 and TRBJ2-3 gives the full variable domain: ETGVTQSPTHLIKTRGQQVTLRCSSQSGHNTVSWYQQALGQGPQFIFQYYREEENGRGNFPPRFSGLQFPNYSSELNVNALELDDSALYLCASSPVPGLGVGWNTDTQYFGPGTRLTVL.

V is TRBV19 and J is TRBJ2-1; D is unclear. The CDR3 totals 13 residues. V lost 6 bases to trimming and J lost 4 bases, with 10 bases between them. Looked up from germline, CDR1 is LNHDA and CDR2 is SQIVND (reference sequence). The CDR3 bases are TGTGCCAGTAGCATCACCAATTACAATGAGCAGTTCTTC. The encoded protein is CASSITNYNEQFF.

The chain's CDR3 is CASSVVSPSGELFF. The CDR3 DNA is TGTGCCAGCAGCGTAGTCAGTCCCTCCGGGGAGCTGTTTTTT. The V call is TRBV9, the J call TRBJ2-2; no firm D call. From germline, CDR1 is SGDLS and CDR2 YYNGEE. V was trimmed by 0 bases and J by 6 bases, leaving 9 bases between them. CDR3 length equals 14 residues.

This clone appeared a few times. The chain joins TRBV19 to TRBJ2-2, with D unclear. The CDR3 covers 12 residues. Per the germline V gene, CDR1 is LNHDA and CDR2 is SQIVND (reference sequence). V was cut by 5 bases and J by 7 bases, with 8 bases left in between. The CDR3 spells CASSFLVGELFF. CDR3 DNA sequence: TGTGCCAGTAGTTTCTTGGTCGGGGAGCTGTTTTTT.

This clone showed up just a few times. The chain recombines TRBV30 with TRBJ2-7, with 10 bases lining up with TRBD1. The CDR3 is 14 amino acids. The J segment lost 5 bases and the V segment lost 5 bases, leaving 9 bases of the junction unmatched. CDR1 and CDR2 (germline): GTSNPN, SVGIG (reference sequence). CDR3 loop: CAWSSGTGVHEQYF. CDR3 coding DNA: TGTGCCTGGTCGTCCGGGACAGGGGTCCACGAGCAGTACTTC. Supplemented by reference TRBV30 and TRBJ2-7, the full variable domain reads SQTIHQWPATLVQPVGSPLSLECTVEGTSNPNLYWYRQAAGRGLQLLFYSVGIGQISSEVPQNLSASRPQDRQFILSSKKLLLSDSGFYLCAWSSGTGVHEQYFGPGTRLTVT.

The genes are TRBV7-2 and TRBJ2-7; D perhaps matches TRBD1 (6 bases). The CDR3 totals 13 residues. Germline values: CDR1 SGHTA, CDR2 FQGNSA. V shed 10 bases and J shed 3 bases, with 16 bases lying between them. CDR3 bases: TGTGCCATCTCAGACAGGCCGAACTACGAGCAGTACTTC. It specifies CAISDRPNYEQYF.

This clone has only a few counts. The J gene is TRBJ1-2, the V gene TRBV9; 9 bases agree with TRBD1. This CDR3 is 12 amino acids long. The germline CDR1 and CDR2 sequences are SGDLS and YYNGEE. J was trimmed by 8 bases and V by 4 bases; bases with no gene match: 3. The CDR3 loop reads CASSRQGVGYTF. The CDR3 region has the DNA TGTGCCAGCAGCCGACAGGGGGTCGGCTACACCTTC. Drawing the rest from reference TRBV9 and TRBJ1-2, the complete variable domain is DSGVTQTPKHLITATGQRVTLRCSPRSGDLSVYWYQQSLDQGLQFLIQYYNGEERAKGNILERFSAQQFPDLHSELNLSSLELGDSALYFCASSRQGVGYTFGSGTRLTVV.

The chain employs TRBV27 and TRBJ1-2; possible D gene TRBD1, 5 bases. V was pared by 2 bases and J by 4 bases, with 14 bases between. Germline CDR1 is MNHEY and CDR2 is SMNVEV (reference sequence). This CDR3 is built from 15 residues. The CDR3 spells CASSLGAGRGYGYTF. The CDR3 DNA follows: TGTGCCAGCAGTTTAGGGGCAGGGAGAGGCTATGGCTACACCTTC.

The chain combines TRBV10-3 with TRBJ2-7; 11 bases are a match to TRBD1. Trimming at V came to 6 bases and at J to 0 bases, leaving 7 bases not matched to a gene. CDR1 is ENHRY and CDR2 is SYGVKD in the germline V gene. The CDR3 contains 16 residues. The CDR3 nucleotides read TGTGCCATCAGGGTTCCGGGACAGGGGGTCTCCTACGAGCAGTACTTC. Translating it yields CAIRVPGQGVSYEQYF.

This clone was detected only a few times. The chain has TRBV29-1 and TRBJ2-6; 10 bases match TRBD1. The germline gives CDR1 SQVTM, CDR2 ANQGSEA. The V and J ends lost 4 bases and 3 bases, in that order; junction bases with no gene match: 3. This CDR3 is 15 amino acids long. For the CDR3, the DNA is TGCAGCGTTGTGGGGACAGGGGATGGGGCCAACGTCCTGACTTTC. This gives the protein CSVVGTGDGANVLTF.

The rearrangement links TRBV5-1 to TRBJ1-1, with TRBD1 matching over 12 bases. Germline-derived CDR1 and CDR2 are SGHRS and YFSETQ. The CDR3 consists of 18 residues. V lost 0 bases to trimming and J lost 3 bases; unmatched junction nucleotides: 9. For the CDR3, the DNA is TGCGCCAGCAGCTTGGCCCGAGGGACAGGGGGCCCGGACACTGAAGCTTTCTTT. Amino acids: CASSLARGTGGPDTEAFF.

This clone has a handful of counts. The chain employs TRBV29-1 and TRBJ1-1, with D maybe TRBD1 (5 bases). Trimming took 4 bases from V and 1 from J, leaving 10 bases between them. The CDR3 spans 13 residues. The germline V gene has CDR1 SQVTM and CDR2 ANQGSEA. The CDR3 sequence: CSVVRTPNTEAFF. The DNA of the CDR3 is TGCAGCGTTGTGAGGACACCGAACACTGAAGCTTTCTTT.

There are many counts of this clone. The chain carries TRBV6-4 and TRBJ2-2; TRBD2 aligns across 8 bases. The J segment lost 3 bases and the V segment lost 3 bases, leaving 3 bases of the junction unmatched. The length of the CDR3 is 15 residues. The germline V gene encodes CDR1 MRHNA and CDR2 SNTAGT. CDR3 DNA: TGTGCCAGCAGTGATTCAGCGGGGGACACCGGGGAGCTGTTTTTT. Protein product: CASSDSAGDTGELFF.

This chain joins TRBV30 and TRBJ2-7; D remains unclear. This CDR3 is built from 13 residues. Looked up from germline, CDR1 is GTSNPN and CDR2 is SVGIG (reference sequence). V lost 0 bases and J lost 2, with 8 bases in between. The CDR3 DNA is TGTGCCTGGAGTGTAAGTCAGCCCTACGAGCAGTACTTC. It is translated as CAWSVSQPYEQYF.

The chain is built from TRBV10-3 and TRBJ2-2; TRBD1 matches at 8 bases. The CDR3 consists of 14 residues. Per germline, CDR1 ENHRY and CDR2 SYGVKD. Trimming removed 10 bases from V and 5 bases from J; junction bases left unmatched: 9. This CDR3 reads CATDRTGGTGELFF. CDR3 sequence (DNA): TGTGCCACGGACCGAACAGGGGGTACCGGGGAGCTGTTTTTT.

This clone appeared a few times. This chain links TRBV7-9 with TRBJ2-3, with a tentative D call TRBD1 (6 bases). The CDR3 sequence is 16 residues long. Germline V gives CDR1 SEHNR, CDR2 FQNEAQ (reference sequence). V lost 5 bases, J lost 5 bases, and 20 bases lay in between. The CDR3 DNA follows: TGTGCCAGCAGCCAACAGACAGGTCCCTGGATAGATACGCAGTATTTT. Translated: CASSQQTGPWIDTQYF.

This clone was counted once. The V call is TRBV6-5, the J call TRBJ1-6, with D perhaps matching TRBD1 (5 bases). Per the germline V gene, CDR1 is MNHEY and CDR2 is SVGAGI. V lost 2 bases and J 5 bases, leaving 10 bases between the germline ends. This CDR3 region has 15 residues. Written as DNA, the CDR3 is TGTGCCAGCAGTTACCGGGACTGGGATAATTCACCCCTCCACTTT. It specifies CASSYRDWDNSPLHF.

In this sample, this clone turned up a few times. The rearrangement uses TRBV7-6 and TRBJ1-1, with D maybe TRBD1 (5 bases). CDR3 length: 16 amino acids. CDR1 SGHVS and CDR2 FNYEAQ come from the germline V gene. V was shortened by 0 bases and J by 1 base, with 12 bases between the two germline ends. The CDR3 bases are TGTGCCAGCAGCTTAGCTGCGGTGCAGGGGAACACTGAAGCTTTCTTT. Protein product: CASSLAAVQGNTEAFF.

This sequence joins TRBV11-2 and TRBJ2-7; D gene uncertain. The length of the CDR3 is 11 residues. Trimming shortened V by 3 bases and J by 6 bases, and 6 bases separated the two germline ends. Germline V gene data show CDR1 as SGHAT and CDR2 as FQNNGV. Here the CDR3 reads CASSFNIEQYF. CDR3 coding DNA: TGTGCCAGCAGCTTTAATATCGAGCAGTACTTC.

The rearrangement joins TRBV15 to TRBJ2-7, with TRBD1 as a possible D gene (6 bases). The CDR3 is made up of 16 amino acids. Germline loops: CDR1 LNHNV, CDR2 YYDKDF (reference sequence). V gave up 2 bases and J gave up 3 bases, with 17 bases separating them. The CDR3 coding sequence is TGTGCCACCAGCAGAATACAGGGAGACAGGTTCTACGAGCAGTACTTC. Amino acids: CATSRIQGDRFYEQYF.

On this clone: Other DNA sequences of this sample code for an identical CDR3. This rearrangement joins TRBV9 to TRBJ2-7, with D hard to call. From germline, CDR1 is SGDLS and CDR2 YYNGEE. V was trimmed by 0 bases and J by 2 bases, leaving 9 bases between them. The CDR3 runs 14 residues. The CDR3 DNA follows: TGTGCCAGCAGCGTAGCTGACTTCCCCTACGAGCAGTACTTC. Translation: CASSVADFPYEQYF.

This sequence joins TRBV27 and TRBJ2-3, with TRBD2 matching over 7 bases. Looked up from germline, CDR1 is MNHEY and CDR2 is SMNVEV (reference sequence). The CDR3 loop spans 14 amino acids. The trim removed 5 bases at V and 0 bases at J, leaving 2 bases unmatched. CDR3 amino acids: CASSSGASTDTQYF. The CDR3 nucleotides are TGTGCCAGCAGTAGCGGGGCTAGCACAGATACGCAGTATTTT.

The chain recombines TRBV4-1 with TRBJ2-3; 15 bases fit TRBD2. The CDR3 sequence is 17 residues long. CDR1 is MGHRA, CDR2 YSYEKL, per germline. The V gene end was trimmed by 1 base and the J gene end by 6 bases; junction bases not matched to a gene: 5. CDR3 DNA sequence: TGCGCCAGCAGCCAAGCTCGGACTAGCGGGGGGGCTGATACGCAGTATTTT. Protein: CASSQARTSGGADTQYF.

The CDR3 DNA reads as TGCGCCAGCAGCGCCGGGACAGCCTCCCACTATGGCTACACCTTC. This sequence encodes CASSAGTASHYGYTF. This chain uses TRBV5-1 with TRBJ1-2; TRBD1 matches 7 bases. CDR1 is SGHRS, CDR2 YFSETQ, per germline. The V gene end was trimmed by 4 bases and the J gene end by 3 bases; junction bases not matched to a gene: 9. The CDR3 sequence is 15 residues long.

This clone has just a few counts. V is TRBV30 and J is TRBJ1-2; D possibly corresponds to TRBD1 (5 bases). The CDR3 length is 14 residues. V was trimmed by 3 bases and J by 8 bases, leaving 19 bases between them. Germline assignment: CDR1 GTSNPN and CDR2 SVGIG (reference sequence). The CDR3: CAWSPGPGLLGYTF. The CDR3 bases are TGTGCCTGGAGCCCGGGGCCGGGTTTATTAGGCTACACCTTC.